The T cell receptor (beta chain) described here comes from a study of TIL therapy for anti-PD-1-resistant metastatic lung cancer. Sequencing used immunoSEQ v3. Libraries were sequenced to about 2 million read pairs (survey) or about 5-6 million (deep). Data came from immunoSEQ multiplex PCR; TCRdb stores just in-frame clones and leaves some out. The sample lists tens of thousands of clones; roughly 72% were seen once. Described time point: pre-treatment sample, taken before nivolumab and TIL therapy. The tumor samples were excised metastases, mostly pleural nodules or supraclavicular lymph nodes. V lost 4 bases and J 4 bases, leaving 11 bases between the germline ends. Germline lookup yields CDR1 MGHRA and CDR2 YSYEKL. This CDR3 has 14 amino acids. This clone was seen a handful of times.

This specimen was tumor tissue, taken at baseline. J is TRBJ1-5 and V is TRBV4-1, with D possibly matching TRBD1 (5 bases). The sequence was obtained from a person aged 25-85 years with non-small cell lung cancer. The CDR3 region is CASSLGGKNQPQHF. In DNA form, the CDR3 reads TGCGCCAGCAGCCTCGGGGGTAAAAATCAGCCCCAGCATTTT.